This T cell receptor (beta chain) is drawn from a study of cytomegalovirus exposure and HLA in healthy donors. CDR1 is SEHNR, CDR2 FQNEAQ, per germline (reference sequence). The CDR3 length is 13 residues. The V segment lost 5 bases and the J segment 7 bases; nucleotides outside the gene matches: 5. This PCR relied on a set of 60 Vbeta primers and 13 Jbeta primers. TCRdb's copy holds only in-frame clones and misses some; the assay was immunoSEQ multiplex PCR. The table lists some 170,000 clones, about two thirds of them singletons. This chain joins TRBV7-9 and TRBJ2-7; 10 positions match TRBD1. What was sequenced was PBMCs. This receptor was taken from a human donor in good health. The CDR3 bases are TGTGCCAGCAGCGTACGGGACAGGGGTGAGCAGTACTTC. Residues: CASSVRDRGEQYF. Full variable domain (rest looked up from reference TRBV7-9 and TRBJ2-7): DTGVSQNPRHKITKRGQNVTFRCDPISEHNRLYWYRQTLGQGPEFLTYFQNEAQLEKSRLLSDRFSAERPKGSFSTLEIQRTEQGDSAMYLCASSVRDRGEQYFGPGTRLTVT.